These 21 T cell receptor beta chains were sequenced from one sample in a study of cytotoxic CD8 clonotypes in ibrutinib-treated CLL. Profiled with immunoSEQ multiplex PCR; TCRdb holds only in-frame clones, not every one. Among a few hundred thousand clones listed, roughly two thirds were seen once. The specimen was PBMCs, collected after 36 months of ibrutinib treatment. Receptors originate from a human donor with chronic lymphocytic leukemia.

The chain recombines TRBV4-1 with TRBJ2-1, with D unclear. Germline V CDR1 and CDR2: MGHRA, YSYEKL. Trimming pared 5 bases from V and 6 bases from J, leaving 8 bases between. CDR3 length: 12 residues. CDR3 amino acids: CASSDPSNEQFF. CDR3 nucleotides: TGCGCCAGCAGCGATCCTAGCAATGAGCAGTTCTTC.

This chain connects TRBV15 to TRBJ2-1, with no clear D. CDR1 is LNHNV and CDR2 is YYDKDF in the germline V gene (reference sequence). The CDR3 length is 15 residues. The germline V and J ends were trimmed by 2 bases and 0 bases, with 8 bases remaining between them. CDR3 protein: CATSRRPSSYNEQFF. CDR3 coding DNA: TGTGCCACCAGCAGACGACCGAGCTCCTACAATGAGCAGTTCTTC.

This clone was counted only a few times. The CDR3: CASSYGTADPYEQYF. For the CDR3, the DNA is TGCGCCAGCAGCTACGGGACAGCCGATCCCTACGAGCAGTACTTC. The chain is built from TRBV5-1 and TRBJ2-7; 7 bases line up with TRBD1. Germline CDR1 reads SGHRS; CDR2 reads YFSETQ. The CDR3 loop spans 15 amino acids. J was trimmed by 2 bases and V by 3 bases; bases with no gene match: 8.

This rearrangement joins TRBV29-1 to TRBJ2-1, with 8 bases that match TRBD1. V shed 7 bases, J shed 2 bases, and the junction held 7 bases outside the gene matches. The length of the CDR3 is 14 residues. Germline CDR1 SQVTM, CDR2 ANQGSEA. CDR3 region: CSAGRTGTYNEQFF. CDR3 DNA: TGCAGCGCGGGTAGGACAGGGACCTACAATGAGCAGTTCTTC.

This clone appeared a few times. The V and J genes are TRBV28 and TRBJ1-2; D gene uncertain. The germline V and J ends were trimmed by 8 bases and 1 base, with 5 bases remaining between them. Germline V gives CDR1 MDHEN, CDR2 SYDVKM. The CDR3 extends over 11 amino acids. CDR3 loop: CASARNYGYTF. The CDR3 coding sequence is TGTGCCAGCGCCCGTAACTATGGCTACACCTTC.

This rearrangement joins TRBV5-1 to TRBJ1-2, with 7 bases fitting TRBD1. CDR1 and CDR2 (germline): SGHRS, YFSETQ. The J segment lost 0 bases and the V segment lost 1 base, leaving 6 bases of the junction unmatched. CDR3 length: 16 residues. CDR3 DNA sequence: TGCGCCAGCAGCTTGAGTTGGGACAGAACTAACTATGGCTACACCTTC. The encoded protein is CASSLSWDRTNYGYTF.

This clone was counted a few times. The chain couples TRBV27 to TRBJ2-2; D gene ambiguous. The germline V and J ends were trimmed by 5 bases and 1 base, with 11 bases remaining between them. CDR1 is MNHEY, CDR2 SMNVEV, per germline (reference sequence). This CDR3 comprises 15 residues. CDR3 loop: CASSDEKLNTGELFF. CDR3 DNA sequence: TGTGCCAGCAGTGACGAAAAGTTGAACACCGGGGAGCTGTTTTTT.

This clone showed up just once. This chain links TRBV5-4 with TRBJ2-7; a weak D match, TRBD1 (6 bases). Trimming stripped 4 bases from V and 5 bases from J, with 13 bases between. The germline gives CDR1 SGHNT, CDR2 YYREEE (reference sequence). CDR3 length equals 13 residues. The CDR3 sequence is CASSPSGADEQYF. The CDR3 nucleotides read TGTGCCAGCAGCCCGTCAGGGGCTGACGAGCAGTACTTC.

This rearrangement joins TRBV11-2 to TRBJ1-5; possible D gene TRBD1, 6 bases. There are 13 residues in the CDR3. CDR1 SGHAT and CDR2 FQNNGV come from the germline V gene. V lost 5 bases and J lost 4, with 9 bases in between. This CDR3 is CASSLTGNQPQHF. The CDR3 coding sequence is TGTGCCAGCAGCCTAACAGGGAATCAGCCCCAGCATTTT. Full variable domain (missing parts from reference TRBV11-2 and TRBJ1-5): EAGVAQSPRYKIIEKRQSVAFWCNPISGHATLYWYQQILGQGPKLLIQFQNNGVVDDSQLPKDRFSAERLKGVDSTLKIQPAKLEDSAVYLCASSLTGNQPQHFGDGTRLSIL.

As regards this clone: A much larger clone differs by one base, so this may be a read error. This chain connects TRBV5-8 to TRBJ2-3; D is uncertain. With 0 bases removed from V and 4 bases from J, the gap between germline ends came to 0 bases. This CDR3 spans 11 amino acids. CDR1 and CDR2 (germline): SGHTS, YDEGEE. The CDR3 DNA sequence: TGTGCCAGCAGCTTGGCAGATACGCAGTATTTT. Translation: CASSLADTQYF.

The rearrangement joins TRBV6-5 to TRBJ1-6; the D gene is possibly TRBD1 (5 bases). The CDR3 runs 15 residues. Looked up from germline, CDR1 is MNHEY and CDR2 is SVGAGI. V lost 0 bases and J lost 4, with 7 bases in between. The CDR3 DNA follows: TGTGCCAGCAGTTACTCCGCAGGGTATAATTCACCCCTCCACTTT. Translating gives CASSYSAGYNSPLHF.

This clone is a singleton in its sample. The chain links TRBV2 to TRBJ2-7; D perhaps matches TRBD2 (5 bases). V was pared by 7 bases and J by 2 bases, with 12 bases between. The germline V gene has CDR1 SNHLY and CDR2 FYNNEI. The CDR3 loop spans 13 amino acids. CDR3 sequence: CASTMDFTYEQYF. Here the CDR3 DNA reads TGTGCCAGCACCATGGACTTCACCTACGAGCAGTACTTC.

The rearrangement uses TRBV5-4 and TRBJ2-7; D is tentatively TRBD1 or TRBD2 (5 bases each). The germline CDR1 and CDR2 sequences are SGHNT and YYREEE (reference sequence). V lost 7 bases to trimming and J lost 6 bases, with 14 bases between them. The CDR3 totals 12 residues. The CDR3 is CASEGTGPEQYF. The DNA of the CDR3 is TGTGCCAGCGAAGGGACGGGGCCCGAGCAGTACTTC.

The count of this clone is one. V gene TRBV7-3 combines with J gene TRBJ2-7, with D possibly being TRBD2 (6 bases). Germline V CDR1 and CDR2: SGHTA, FQGTGA. The germline V and J ends were trimmed by 5 bases and 6 bases, with 14 bases remaining between them. CDR3 size: 13 residues. The CDR3 reads CASSDSTGGEQYF. In DNA form, the CDR3 reads TGTGCCAGCAGCGACTCAACCGGGGGCGAGCAGTACTTC.

The chain combines TRBV11-2 with TRBJ1-2, with TRBD1 matching over 7 bases. V dropped 3 bases and J dropped 2; count of bases not matched to a gene: 3. Germline lookup yields CDR1 SGHAT and CDR2 FQNNGV. The CDR3 has 14 residues. CDR3 protein: CASSFGTVNYGYTF. As DNA, the CDR3 is TGTGCCAGCAGCTTTGGGACAGTCAACTATGGCTACACCTTC.

In its sample, this clone was seen a few times. The chain employs TRBV7-9 and TRBJ2-5; either TRBD1 or TRBD2 may supply D (7 bases each). The CDR3 is 18 residues long. The V end was cut by 1 base, the J end by 0 bases, with 18 bases between. Germline V CDR1 and CDR2: SEHNR, FQNEAQ (reference sequence). CDR3 coding DNA: TGTGCCAGCAGCTTAGGTTCAGGGGGAGGGATCTACCAAGAGACCCAGTACTTC. Protein product: CASSLGSGGGIYQETQYF.

This chain joins TRBV10-3 and TRBJ1-6, with TRBD1 identical over 10 bases. This CDR3 is 14 amino acids long. V was pared by 8 bases and J by 4 bases, with 2 bases of the junction left unmatched. Germline CDR1 is ENHRY and CDR2 is SYGVKD. Here the CDR3 reads CAIWTGGYNSPLHF. The CDR3 DNA reads TGTGCCATCTGGACAGGGGGATATAATTCACCCCTCCACTTT.

The chain uses TRBV28 and TRBJ1-4, with unresolved D. Deletions cut 3 bases from V and 8 bases from J, with 22 bases between. Germline CDR1 MDHEN, CDR2 SYDVKM. The CDR3 spans 17 residues. The CDR3: CASSFSRSGKQDEKLFF. The CDR3 DNA follows: TGTGCCAGCAGTTTCAGTAGGTCCGGGAAGCAGGACGAAAAACTGTTTTTT.

This clone was seen only once. This rearrangement joins TRBV5-1 to TRBJ2-3, with D hard to call. The CDR3 runs to 12 residues. The germline CDR1 and CDR2 sequences are SGHRS and YFSETQ. Trimming cost V 7 bases and J 0 bases, with 6 bases left between them. The CDR3 DNA follows: TGCGCCAGCGCCCTAAGCACAGATACGCAGTATTTT. Encoded protein: CASALSTDTQYF.

The chain employs TRBV19 and TRBJ1-4; D remains ambiguous. The V end lost 4 bases, the J end lost 7 bases, and 13 bases lay between the germline ends. The CDR3 totals 14 residues. CDR1 LNHDA and CDR2 SQIVND come from the germline V gene (reference sequence). CDR3 DNA: TGTGCCAGTAGTACTGCACTAGGGAGTGAAAAACTGTTTTTT. Amino acids: CASSTALGSEKLFF. Full variable domain (outside the CDR3, taken from reference TRBV19 and TRBJ1-4): DGGITQSPKYLFRKEGQNVTLSCEQNLNHDAMYWYRQDPGQGLRLIYYSQIVNDFQKGDIAEGYSVSREKKESFPLTVTSAQKNPTAFYLCASSTALGSEKLFFGSGTQLSVL.

The chain combines TRBV10-3 with TRBJ2-7, with TRBD1 matching 8 bases. Per germline, CDR1 ENHRY and CDR2 SYGVKD. V dropped 3 bases and J dropped 3; count of bases not matched to a gene: 7. The CDR3 is 15 residues long. CDR3 residues: CAISDAGTGNYEQYF. The CDR3 DNA sequence: TGTGCCATCAGTGATGCCGGGACAGGCAACTACGAGCAGTACTTC.